This T cell receptor (beta chain) was retrieved from a study of blood T cell repertoires in COVID-19. Overall study: From T cells, B-cell-depleted T cells, or PBMCs came the material, which was cDNA or gDNA.

In the authors' workflow: It was from reference gene primer amplification that nucleated cell counts were estimated. The assay was immunoSEQ multiplex PCR, and TCRdb's table has in-frame clones only and misses some. For V, J and clone size, that table is used; D and trimming come from the DNA. The sample records 200,000 to 250,000 clones, about 90% being singletons. Followed over time, Seattle patients had been enrolled while infection was active. V was pared by 3 bases and J by 8 bases, with 7 bases between. Germline loops: CDR1 LNHNV, CDR2 YYDKDF (reference sequence). The CDR3 runs 11 residues. This rearrangement joins TRBV15 to TRBJ1-2, with unresolved D. The source is a man aged 25 to 40 with COVID-19, enrolled during active disease. Material: peripheral blood. CDR3 in amino acids: CATSSSGGYTF. The CDR3 bases are TGTGCCACCAGCAGCTCAGGCGGCTACACCTTC. The whole variable domain, filled in from reference TRBV15 and TRBJ1-2, reads DAMVIQNPRYQVTQFGKPVTLSCSQTLNHNVMYWYQQKSSQAPKLLFHYYDKDFNNEADTPDNFQSRRPNTSFCFLDIRSPGLGDTAMYLCATSSSGGYTFGSGTRLTVV.